These 29 T cell receptor beta chains were sequenced from one sample in a study of cytomegalovirus exposure and HLA in healthy donors. Vbeta (60) and Jbeta (13) primers were used in the PCR. Assay: immunoSEQ multiplex PCR; the TCRdb copy retains only in-frame clones and omits some. The top ten clones hold 16% of a sample with roughly 100,000 clones, 65% to 80% of them seen once. Material: PBMCs. These receptors were taken from a woman younger than 35 in good health and CMV-seropositive.

The chain is built from TRBV28 and TRBJ2-2; D call uncertain. The CDR3 is 12 residues long. The V end lost 6 bases, the J end lost 1 base, and 3 bases lay between the germline ends. The germline V gene has CDR1 MDHEN and CDR2 SYDVKM. CDR3 amino acids: CASSRNTGELFF. The CDR3 DNA follows: TGTGCCAGCAGCAGGAACACCGGGGAGCTGTTTTTT.

V usage is TRBV7-2 and J usage is TRBJ2-1; TRBD2 agrees at 9 bases. Germline loops: CDR1 SGHTA, CDR2 FQGNSA. CDR3 length equals 16 residues. Unmatched junction bases numbered 6, after V lost 1 base and J lost 5 bases. For the CDR3, the DNA is TGTGCCAGCAGCTTAGGGGCTAGCGGGGTCCACAATGAGCAGTTCTTC. Its translation: CASSLGASGVHNEQFF.

The table lists this clone with a few counts. The chain carries TRBV14 and TRBJ2-5, with 7 bases lining up with TRBD2. CDR3 length equals 13 residues. V shed 9 bases, J shed 3 bases, and the junction held 7 bases outside the gene matches. The germline V gene encodes CDR1 SGHDN and CDR2 FVKESK. The CDR3 DNA follows: TGTGCCAGTGGACTAGTGGGGGAAGAGACCCAGTACTTC. Translated, it gives CASGLVGEETQYF.

This sequence joins TRBV7-9 and TRBJ2-1, with D maybe TRBD1 (7 bases). V lost 0 bases to trimming and J lost 15 bases, with 15 bases between them. Looked up from germline, CDR1 is SEHNR and CDR2 is FQNEAQ (reference sequence). This CDR3 has 13 residues. The CDR3 is CASSLAQGGWAFF. As DNA, the CDR3 is TGTGCCAGCAGCTTAGCGCAGGGGGGCTGGGCGTTCTTC. Variable domain in full (rest from reference TRBV7-9 and TRBJ2-1): DTGVSQNPRHKITKRGQNVTFRCDPISEHNRLYWYRQTLGQGPEFLTYFQNEAQLEKSRLLSDRFSAERPKGSFSTLEIQRTEQGDSAMYLCASSLAQGGWAFFGPGTRLTVL.

The chain joins TRBV7-9 to TRBJ2-1; D is possibly TRBD2 (6 bases). Trimming pared 5 bases from V and 3 bases from J, leaving 14 bases between. This CDR3 is built from 15 residues. Per germline, CDR1 SEHNR and CDR2 FQNEAQ (reference sequence). The CDR3 sequence is CASSDRRTNYNEQFF. CDR3 nucleotides: TGTGCCAGCAGCGATAGACGGACTAACTACAATGAGCAGTTCTTC.

This chain uses TRBV5-1 with TRBJ2-5, with a tentative D call TRBD1 (6 bases). Germline CDR1 SGHRS, CDR2 YFSETQ. The CDR3 consists of 14 residues. V dropped 0 bases and J dropped 1 base, with 7 bases sitting between them. The CDR3, as DNA: TGCGCCAGCAGCTTGGGGGACACCCAAGAGACCCAGTACTTC. The encoded protein is CASSLGDTQETQYF. Drawing the rest from reference TRBV5-1 and TRBJ2-5, the complete variable domain is KAGVTQTPRYLIKTRGQQVTLSCSPISGHRSVSWYQQTPGQGLQFLFEYFSETQRNKGNFPGRFSGRQFSNSRSEMNVSTLELGDSALYLCASSLGDTQETQYFGPGTRLLVL.

This chain joins TRBV30 and TRBJ2-3; D is undetermined. V lost 3 bases, J lost 4 bases, and 11 bases lay in between. There are 13 residues in the CDR3. Germline loops: CDR1 GTSNPN, CDR2 SVGIG (reference sequence). CDR3: CAWRAPTPDTQYF. DNA of the CDR3: TGTGCCTGGAGGGCACCCACCCCAGATACGCAGTATTTT.

The CDR3 loop is CASSRGGALWETQYF. CDR3 DNA: TGTGCCAGCAGTAGGGGAGGGGCGCTTTGGGAGACCCAGTACTTC. This chain uses TRBV2 with TRBJ2-5, with TRBD2 matching 7 bases. The V gene's germline CDR1 is SNHLY and CDR2 FYNNEI. V trimming: 5 bases; J trimming: 5 bases; junction bases outside the gene matches: 11. The CDR3 contains 15 residues.

This clone was counted only a few times. The rearrangement joins TRBV19 to TRBJ2-1; 8 nucleotides line up with TRBD2. The CDR3 sequence is 14 residues long. Germline lookup yields CDR1 LNHDA and CDR2 SQIVND (reference sequence). The junction had 9 bases not matched to a gene; V was cut back by 5 bases and J by 9 bases. This chain's CDR3 is CASSLPGGRSEQFF. In nucleotides, the CDR3 is TGTGCCAGTAGTCTCCCGGGGGGGCGCAGTGAGCAGTTCTTC.

The rearrangement uses TRBV11-2 and TRBJ2-5; D call uncertain. The DNA matches TRBJ2-7 better at its end, which makes the J call doubtful. Germline V gene lookup returns CDR1 SGHAT and CDR2 FQNNGV. This CDR3 is 16 amino acids long. CDR3 coding DNA: TGTGCCAGCAGCCCCATTTTCTTGACAACTCGCTACGAGCAGTACTTC. Translated: CASSPIFLTTRYEQYF.

Only a few counts were recorded for this clone. In DNA form, the CDR3 reads TGTGCCAGCAGTTTGGGACTGGAGGGCTACACCTTC. It encodes CASSLGLEGYTF. The chain couples TRBV28 to TRBJ1-2, with D maybe TRBD1 (5 bases). Germline V gene lookup returns CDR1 MDHEN and CDR2 SYDVKM. V lost 3 bases and J 8 bases, leaving 10 bases between the germline ends. The CDR3 length is 12 residues.

The J gene is TRBJ2-1, the V gene TRBV11-2; TRBD2 matches 11 bases. CDR1 SGHAT and CDR2 FQNNGV come from the germline V gene. The CDR3 sequence is 18 residues long. With V trimmed by 4 bases and J by 4 bases, 12 bases remained unmatched. The CDR3 loop is CASSSSSLGTSGYNEQFF. The CDR3, as DNA: TGTGCCAGCAGCTCGTCCTCCTTAGGGACTAGCGGTTACAATGAGCAGTTCTTC.

The CDR3 DNA sequence: TGCGCCAGCAGCCCAGGACAGGGACCCCCGGGGGAGCAGTACTTC. Its translation is CASSPGQGPPGEQYF. The rearrangement uses TRBV5-1 and TRBJ2-5, with 8 bases identical to TRBD1. The CDR3 spans 15 residues. CDR1 and CDR2 from the germline V gene are SGHRS and YFSETQ. V gave up 4 bases and J gave up 11 bases; unmatched junction bases: 16.

J is TRBJ2-3 and V is TRBV6-4, with TRBD2 matching over 8 bases. J gave up 4 bases and V 0 bases, and 0 bases lay outside the gene matches. The germline V gene has CDR1 MRHNA and CDR2 SNTAGT. The CDR3 has 14 amino acids. CDR3 in DNA: TGTGCCAGCAGTGACTCAGCGGGAGCAGATACGCAGTATTTT. Amino acid sequence: CASSDSAGADTQYF.

The chain combines TRBV7-8 with TRBJ2-5; possibly TRBD2 for D (5 bases). Matching the DNA end better, TRBJ2-7 makes the J call doubtful. This CDR3 has 16 amino acids. Germline V gives CDR1 SGHVS, CDR2 FQNEAQ. The CDR3 DNA sequence: TGTGCCAGCAGCTTTGGGGTAGCGACAAGCTCCTACGAGCAGTACTTC. It is translated as CASSFGVATSSYEQYF.

The gene calls are TRBV6-1 and TRBJ1-1; D gene unclear. This CDR3 is 15 amino acids long. V dropped 6 bases and J dropped 0 bases, with 14 bases sitting between them. Germline V gives CDR1 MNHNS, CDR2 SASEGT. The CDR3 spells CASRAEGYMNTEAFF. CDR3 DNA sequence: TGTGCCAGCAGGGCAGAGGGTTACATGAACACTGAAGCTTTCTTT.

The chain recombines TRBV5-1 with TRBJ2-3; TRBD2 matches at 12 bases. J was trimmed by 6 bases and V by 7 bases; bases with no gene match: 12. The germline V gene has CDR1 SGHRS and CDR2 YFSETQ. The CDR3 has 16 amino acids. The CDR3 loop is CASGDIGLAGRDTQYF. In DNA form, the CDR3 reads TGCGCCAGCGGGGATATCGGACTAGCGGGGAGGGATACGCAGTATTTT.

This clone showed up just a few times. The rearrangement uses TRBV11-2 and TRBJ1-4; D is unclear. Germline CDR1 is SGHAT and CDR2 is FQNNGV. The CDR3 consists of 14 residues. V was cut by 5 bases and J by 8 bases, with 15 bases left in between. The CDR3 reads CASSTTGSYEKLFF. The CDR3 region has the DNA TGTGCCAGCAGCACTACGGGGTCGTACGAAAAACTGTTTTTT.

The rearrangement joins TRBV18 to TRBJ2-3; possible D gene TRBD1, 7 bases. Germline V CDR1 and CDR2: KGHSH, LQKENI. The length of the CDR3 is 14 residues. Trimming left V 1 base short and J 8 bases short, with 13 bases between. The CDR3 sequence is CASSPQRQGGTQYF. The CDR3 nucleotides are TGTGCCAGCTCACCACAAAGACAGGGAGGTACGCAGTATTTT. The variable domain in full, with the rest retrieved from reference TRBV18 and TRBJ2-3, is NAGVMQNPRHLVRRRGQEARLRCSPMKGHSHVYWYRQLPEEGLKFMVYLQKENIIDESGMPKERFSAEFPKEGPSILRIQQVVRGDSAAYFCASSPQRQGGTQYFGPGTRLTVL.

The V gene is TRBV20-1, the J gene TRBJ2-5; D possibly corresponds to TRBD2 (5 bases). Germline lookup yields CDR1 DFQATT and CDR2 SNEGSKA (reference sequence). The V end lost 6 bases, the J end lost 7 bases, and 12 bases lay between the germline ends. This CDR3 has 11 residues. The CDR3 sequence: CSALAGGTQYF. CDR3 nucleotide sequence: TGCAGTGCCCTGGCAGGAGGGACCCAGTACTTC.

The chain links TRBV7-2 to TRBJ2-1; TRBD1 might be the D (5 bases). The CDR3 spans 13 residues. Germline values: CDR1 SGHTA, CDR2 FQGNSA. V lost 3 bases and J lost 15, with 18 bases in between. The CDR3 here is CASSLAKGYPPFF. The CDR3 DNA sequence: TGTGCCAGCAGCTTGGCAAAGGGGTACCCCCCGTTCTTC.

CDR3 in DNA: TGTGCCAGCAGCTCCTGGGGAGGGGTGTCGACTGAAGCTTTCTTT. Translated: CASSSWGGVSTEAFF. This chain connects TRBV5-5 to TRBJ1-1; D possibly corresponds to TRBD1 (5 bases). This CDR3 has 15 residues. The germline gives CDR1 SGHKS, CDR2 YYEKEE (reference sequence). Deletions cut 3 bases from V and 5 bases from J, with 17 bases between.

This clone was observed a single time. The chain uses TRBV5-4 and TRBJ2-3; perhaps TRBD2 as D (6 bases). The CDR3 sequence is 17 residues long. The germline V and J ends were trimmed by 5 bases and 6 bases, with 25 bases remaining between them. Germline V lookup: CDR1 SGHNT, CDR2 YYREEE (reference sequence). The CDR3 DNA follows: TGTGCCAGCAGACGAGGCGGCGGGAAGAGTTATGAGGATACGCAGTATTTT. Amino acids: CASRRGGGKSYEDTQYF.

The gene calls are TRBV6-5 and TRBJ2-7; D is uncertain. With 0 bases removed from V and 5 bases from J, the gap between germline ends came to 14 bases. Germline V gives CDR1 MNHEY, CDR2 SVGAGI. This CDR3 region has 15 residues. CDR3 nucleotide sequence: TGTGCCAGCAGTTACTCTCAGCGAGCTAGGAACGAGCAGTACTTC. Its protein is CASSYSQRARNEQYF.

The chain employs TRBV28 and TRBJ2-3; 10 bases map to TRBD2. Germline V gene lookup returns CDR1 MDHEN and CDR2 SYDVKM. V trimming: 2 bases; J trimming: 6 bases; junction bases outside the gene matches: 5. This CDR3 contains 15 residues. DNA for the CDR3: TGTGCCAGCAGTTTACAAAGAGCGGGGGGGGATACGCAGTATTTT. Translated, it gives CASSLQRAGGDTQYF.

CDR3: CASSHHRLAGFTGELFF. The CDR3 DNA reads TGTGCCAGCAGCCACCATAGACTAGCGGGCTTCACCGGGGAGCTGTTTTTT. The chain combines TRBV14 with TRBJ2-2, with 10 nucleotides matching TRBD2. Germline CDR1 reads SGHDN; CDR2 reads FVKESK. The CDR3 covers 17 residues. V gave up 3 bases and J gave up 4 bases; unmatched junction bases: 8.

The chain is built from TRBV9 and TRBJ2-7; 7 nucleotides align to TRBD2. The CDR3 runs to 14 residues. Losses at the gene ends were 0 bases for V and 3 bases for J; bases not matched to a gene: 3. CDR1 and CDR2 (germline): SGDLS, YYNGEE. CDR3 protein: CASSVAGGIYEQYF. The DNA of the CDR3 is TGTGCCAGCAGCGTAGCGGGGGGAATCTACGAGCAGTACTTC.

The chain has TRBV11-1 and TRBJ2-1; D possibly corresponds to TRBD2 (5 bases). The CDR3 is 17 amino acids. Trimming took off 5 bases at V and 0 bases at J, with 17 bases between the two ends. Germline V gene sequence: CDR1 SGHAT, CDR2 FQDESV (reference sequence). CDR3 loop: CASSKRRDRLSYNEQFF. CDR3 nucleotide sequence: TGTGCCAGCAGCAAAAGACGGGATCGCCTCTCCTACAATGAGCAGTTCTTC.

The rearrangement joins TRBV9 to TRBJ2-7; D not certain. Per germline, CDR1 SGDLS and CDR2 YYNGEE. V gave up 0 bases and J gave up 7 bases, with 20 bases separating them. This CDR3 is built from 16 residues. This CDR3 reads CASSVDVVQSGREQYF. The CDR3 DNA follows: TGTGCCAGCAGCGTAGACGTTGTACAGTCCGGTCGGGAGCAGTACTTC.